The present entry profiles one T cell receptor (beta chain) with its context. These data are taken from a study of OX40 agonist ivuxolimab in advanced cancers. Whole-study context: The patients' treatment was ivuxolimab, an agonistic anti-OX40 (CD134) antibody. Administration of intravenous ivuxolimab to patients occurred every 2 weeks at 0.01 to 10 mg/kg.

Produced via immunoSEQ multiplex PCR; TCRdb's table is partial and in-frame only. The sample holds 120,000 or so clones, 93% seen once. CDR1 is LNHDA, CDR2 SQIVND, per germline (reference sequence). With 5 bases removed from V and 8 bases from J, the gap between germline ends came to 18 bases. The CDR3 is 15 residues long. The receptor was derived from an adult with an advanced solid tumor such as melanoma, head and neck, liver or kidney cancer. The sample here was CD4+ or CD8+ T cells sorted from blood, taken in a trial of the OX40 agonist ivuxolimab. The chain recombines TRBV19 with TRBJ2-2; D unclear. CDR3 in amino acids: CASSLGGALIGELFF. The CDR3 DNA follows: TGTGCCAGTAGTCTGGGCGGAGCTCTGATAGGGGAGCTGTTTTTT. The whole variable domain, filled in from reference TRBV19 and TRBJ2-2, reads DGGITQSPKYLFRKEGQNVTLSCEQNLNHDAMYWYRQDPGQGLRLIYYSQIVNDFQKGDIAEGYSVSREKKESFPLTVTSAQKNPTAFYLCASSLGGALIGELFFGEGSRLTVL.